This TCR beta chain emerged from a study of cytomegalovirus exposure and HLA in healthy donors. Study overall: HLA-typed donors contributed some 85 million unique TCRs, which were held in an early data release.

This PCR relied on a set of 60 Vbeta primers and 13 Jbeta primers. Measured with immunoSEQ multiplex PCR; TCRdb has only the in-frame clones, and not every one. The sample shows some 170,000 clones, roughly 79% of them seen only once. V lost 0 bases, J lost 4 bases, and 9 bases lay in between. The germline V gene encodes CDR1 LGHNA and CDR2 YNFKEQ. The CDR3 loop spans 14 amino acids. Regarding this clone: Antigen specificity is unknown.

Points from the study as a whole: Later genetic work tied a missense DCLRE1C variant to beta-chain V and J trimming. One cluster of highly shared sequence variants probably arose as a sequencing artifact. Later findings reportedly placed an Asian-associated ancestry cluster below the approximately 670-donor mean for N-insertions.

Specimen: PBMCs. V and J are TRBV4-2 and TRBJ1-2, with a tentative D call TRBD1 (5 bases). The sequence came from a woman between 50 and 59 years old in good health and CMV-seronegative. The CDR3 DNA follows: TGTGCCAGCAGCCAAGATGGGGGACTCTATGGCTACACCTTC. Residues: CASSQDGGLYGYTF.